These 9 T cell receptor beta chains were all obtained from the same sample, sequenced in a study of blood T cell repertoires in COVID-19. The assay was immunoSEQ multiplex PCR, and TCRdb's table has in-frame clones only and misses some. In the table there are around 470,000 clones, 80% to 90% of which are singletons. Source material: peripheral blood. These receptors came from a man younger than 35 with COVID-19, enrolled during active disease.

The V call is TRBV7-9, the J call TRBJ2-7, with TRBD1 identical over 8 bases. The ends lost 3 bases at V and 2 bases at J; junction bases unmatched: 0. Per germline, CDR1 SEHNR and CDR2 FQNEAQ (reference sequence). The CDR3 sequence is 13 residues long. The CDR3 loop reads CASSLTGAYEQYF. In DNA form, the CDR3 reads TGTGCCAGCAGCTTGACAGGGGCCTACGAGCAGTACTTC.

This chain joins TRBV11-2 and TRBJ2-3; D remains unclear. Per the germline V gene, CDR1 is SGHAT and CDR2 is FQNNGV. There are 14 residues in the CDR3. The V and J ends lost 0 bases and 2 bases respectively, with 6 bases between them. For the CDR3, the DNA is TGTGCCAGCAGCTTAGATTACAACACAGATACGCAGTATTTT. Translated: CASSLDYNTDTQYF.

This chain uses TRBV5-1 with TRBJ2-7; a possible D gene is TRBD2 (5 bases). Looked up from germline, CDR1 is SGHRS and CDR2 is YFSETQ. The CDR3 runs to 14 residues. The V and J ends lost 0 bases and 3 bases respectively, with 10 bases between them. This CDR3 reads CASSLEGSHYEQYF. DNA for the CDR3: TGCGCCAGCAGCTTGGAAGGGAGTCACTACGAGCAGTACTTC.

This chain links TRBV6-5 with TRBJ2-7; tentatively, D is TRBD1 (6 bases). The CDR3 loop spans 14 amino acids. Germline CDR1 is MNHEY and CDR2 is SVGAGI. The V end was cut by 6 bases, the J end by 4 bases, with 16 bases between. CDR3 protein: CASSLRIGGYEQYF. The DNA for the CDR3 is TGTGCCAGCAGCCTCAGGATAGGGGGATACGAGCAGTACTTC.

The rearrangement joins TRBV3-1 (or the pseudogene TRBV3-2) to TRBJ2-3; the match to TRBD1 covers 11 bases. The trim removed 4 bases at V and 4 bases at J, leaving 7 bases unmatched. This CDR3 comprises 16 residues. CDR1 LGHDT and CDR2 YNNKEL come from the germline V gene (reference sequence). CDR3 in amino acids: CASSPGWTGGADTQYF. The CDR3 region has the DNA TGTGCCAGCAGCCCAGGATGGACAGGGGGCGCAGATACGCAGTATTTT.

Details on this clone: One junction end disagrees with the germline gene, perhaps due to a read error. The chain has TRBV7-7 and TRBJ2-1; 12 bases agree with TRBD1. Germline CDR1 and CDR2: SSHAT and FNYEAQ (reference sequence). The CDR3 runs 16 residues. CDR3 sequence: CASSLVPGQGAVEQFF. CDR3 nucleotide sequence: TGTGCTAGCAGCTTAGTCCCGGGACAGGGGGCAGTTGAGCAGTTCTTC. The full variable domain, in which reference TRBV7-7 and TRBJ2-1 provide the parts outside the CDR3, is GAGVSQSPRYKVTKRGQDVTLRCDPISSHATLYWYQQALGQGPEFLTYFNYEAQPDKSGLPSDRFSAERPEGSISTLTIQRTEQRDSAMYRCASSLVPGQGAVEQFFGPGTRLTVL.

The rearrangement joins TRBV6-5 to TRBJ2-7; tentatively, D is TRBD2 (5 bases). Trimming left V 7 bases short and J 4 bases short, with 14 bases between. Per germline, CDR1 MNHEY and CDR2 SVGAGI. The CDR3 is 13 residues long. DNA of the CDR3: TGTGCCAGCATCGGGGAAATACCATACGAGCAGTACTTC. It encodes CASIGEIPYEQYF.

This rearrangement joins TRBV5-1 to TRBJ2-3; D gene ambiguous. This CDR3 contains 15 residues. The V end lost 2 bases, the J end lost 5 bases, and 15 bases lay between the germline ends. Germline CDR1 is SGHRS and CDR2 is YFSETQ. The CDR3 spells CASSFDGGSGDTQYF. For the CDR3, the DNA is TGCGCCAGCAGCTTTGACGGCGGTAGTGGAGATACGCAGTATTTT.

The chain carries TRBV7-3 and TRBJ2-1; D is possibly TRBD2 (6 bases). Germline V gene data show CDR1 as SGHTA and CDR2 as FQGTGA. This CDR3 is built from 16 residues. V was cut by 3 bases and J by 9 bases, with 21 bases left in between. The CDR3: CASSFKPAGIRGEQFF. Written as DNA, the CDR3 is TGTGCCAGCAGCTTTAAACCCGCGGGGATCCGTGGTGAGCAGTTCTTC. The full variable domain, rest sourced from reference TRBV7-3 and TRBJ2-1, is GAGVSQTPSNKVTEKGKYVELRCDPISGHTALYWYRQSLGQGPEFLIYFQGTGAADDSGLPNDRFFAVRPEGSVSTLKIQRTERGDSAVYLCASSFKPAGIRGEQFFGPGTRLTVL.